This paragraph covers one T cell receptor beta chain sequence. Its antigen is not known. Trimming removed 4 bases at V and 3 bases at J, with 7 bases between. Per the germline V gene, CDR1 is SEHNR and CDR2 is FQNEAQ (reference sequence). The length of the CDR3 is 13 residues. The data originate from a study of T cell responses to AZD1222 COVID-19 vaccine. General study results and limits: There were repertoire samples only from the period after the peak T cell response. Donors skewed white British and female; clonal diversity was possibly underestimated.

The table came from immunoSEQ multiplex PCR; TCRdb's copy has only in-frame clones and leaves some out. Here the sample spans some 150,000 clones, 90% being singletons. The source material was peripheral blood, sampled 28 days after the second AZD1222 dose. The V call is TRBV7-9, the J call TRBJ1-3; the D is unclear. The origin of this receptor is an adult who received the AZD1222 COVID-19 vaccine. This chain's CDR3 is CASSYRLGNTIYF. In nucleotides, the CDR3 is TGTGCCAGCAGCTACCGGCTTGGAAACACCATATATTTT. The variable domain in full, completed from reference TRBV7-9 and TRBJ1-3, reads DTGVSQNPRHKITKRGQNVTFRCDPISEHNRLYWYRQTLGQGPEFLTYFQNEAQLEKSRLLSDRFSAERPKGSFSTLEIQRTEQGDSAMYLCASSYRLGNTIYFGEGSWLTVV.